Many counts were recorded for the clone carrying this TCR beta chain. Through Arm-PCR of CDR3 regions and iRepertoire HTBI primers, TCR beta libraries were built. TCRdb passed the multiplex PCR reads through MiXCR, listing each CDR3 protein once. The sample includes about 300,000 distinct CDR3 sequences, about 18% seen only once; the top ten take approximately 35%. Time point specified: newly diagnosed GD, antithyroid drugs for less than 3 months. There was RNA extracted from PBMCs, and the TCR library was made from it. These data come from a study of regulatory T cells in long-lasting Graves disease. The CDR3 consists of 14 residues. V lost 4 bases and J lost 7; bases outside the gene matches: 7. Germline loops: CDR1 LGHDT, CDR2 YNNKEL (reference sequence).

The chain combines TRBV3-1 with TRBJ1-5; 7 bases are a match to TRBD1. The source material was peripheral blood mononuclear cells (PBMCs), sampled at new diagnosis, from a patient treated with antithyroid drugs. This TCR derives from a female donor with Graves disease. CDR3 loop: CASSLDRDGQPQHF. DNA of the CDR3: TGTGCCAGCAGCCTCGACAGGGACGGCCAGCCCCAGCATTTT.